A single sample gave rise to the 16 T cell receptor beta chains below, sequenced in a study of T cell responses to AZD1222 COVID-19 vaccine. Some clones are missing from TCRdb's copy, which holds only in-frame ones; the method was immunoSEQ multiplex PCR. The sample holds some 86,000 clones; 92% are singletons and the top ten take roughly 5.4%. Source: peripheral blood, taken on day 0 of AZD1222 vaccination. These receptors originate from an adult in good health.

This chain uses TRBV9 with TRBJ2-1, with D tentatively TRBD2 (6 bases). The CDR3 spans 14 residues. CDR1 is SGDLS and CDR2 is YYNGEE in the germline V gene. Deletions cut 3 bases from V and 2 bases from J, with 9 bases between. CDR3 amino acids: CASSGRAAYNEQFF. The CDR3 bases are TGTGCCAGCAGCGGGAGGGCAGCCTACAATGAGCAGTTCTTC.

In DNA, the CDR3 is TGCGCCAGCAGCCCGGGGACACCATTGGACCATTTCCTTTACGAGCAGTACTTC. Amino acids: CASSPGTPLDHFLYEQYF. The V call is TRBV5-1, the J call TRBJ2-7; tentative D call: TRBD1 (6 bases). CDR3 size: 18 residues. V was cut by 4 bases and J by 4 bases, with 27 bases left in between. Germline V gives CDR1 SGHRS, CDR2 YFSETQ.

This chain connects TRBV5-1 to TRBJ2-5, with D perhaps TRBD1 or TRBD2 (5 bases each). The CDR3 is 14 residues long. Germline V CDR1 and CDR2: SGHRS, YFSETQ. V dropped 3 bases and J dropped 1 base, with 10 bases sitting between them. DNA for the CDR3: TGCGCCAGCAGCTCCCAGGGACCCCAAGAGACCCAGTACTTC. This sequence encodes CASSSQGPQETQYF.

J is TRBJ2-7 and V is TRBV5-4; 7 bases agree with TRBD2. Germline CDR1 reads SGHNT; CDR2 reads YYREEE (reference sequence). The CDR3 covers 15 residues. Losses at the gene ends were 2 bases for V and 3 bases for J; bases not matched to a gene: 8. The CDR3 is CASSLWGGMNYEQYF. The CDR3 nucleotides are TGTGCCAGCAGCTTATGGGGGGGGATGAACTACGAGCAGTACTTC.

This sequence joins TRBV21-1 and TRBJ1-5. TRBV21-1 is an annotated pseudogene. This CDR3 has 14 amino acids. CDR3 bases: TGTGCCAGCAGCAATCCGGGAAGCAATCAGCCCCAGCATTTT. It codes for CASSNPGSNQPQHF.

This chain joins TRBV18 and TRBJ2-2; D assignment may be TRBD1 or TRBD2 (6 bases each). Germline-derived CDR1 and CDR2 are KGHSH and LQKENI. This CDR3 contains 15 residues. V was trimmed by 6 bases and J by 4 bases, leaving 15 bases between them. This CDR3 is CASSPLGGFTGELFF. Written as DNA, the CDR3 is TGTGCCAGCTCCCCGCTAGGGGGGTTCACCGGGGAGCTGTTTTTT.

The V call is TRBV10-3, the J call TRBJ2-1, with D tentatively TRBD2 (5 bases). Germline CDR1 reads ENHRY; CDR2 reads SYGVKD. The CDR3 sequence is 14 residues long. Trimming pared 0 bases from V and 8 bases from J, leaving 11 bases between. The chain's CDR3 is CAISESASRDEQFF. Here the CDR3 DNA reads TGTGCCATCAGTGAGTCTGCTAGCCGTGATGAGCAGTTCTTC.

The chain recombines TRBV24-1 with TRBJ2-7, with a weak D call TRBD2 (6 bases). This CDR3 region has 13 residues. Germline values: CDR1 KGHDR, CDR2 SFDVKD. V was cut by 4 bases and J by 6 bases, with 12 bases left in between. The CDR3 is CATSEEGLGEQYF. The DNA of the CDR3 is TGTGCCACCAGTGAGGAGGGTTTGGGCGAGCAGTACTTC.

J is TRBJ2-3 and V is TRBV4-1; D is ambiguous. CDR1 and CDR2 from the germline V gene are MGHRA and YSYEKL. The CDR3 covers 15 residues. Trimming left V 5 bases short and J 2 bases short, with 14 bases between. In DNA form, the CDR3 reads TGCGCCAGCAGCTTCGTGGTAGCCGACACAGATACGCAGTATTTT. This codes for CASSFVVADTDTQYF.

The chain uses TRBV7-9 and TRBJ2-1; TRBD1 matches at 9 bases. V was clipped by 4 bases and J by 4 bases; unmatched bases: 5. Germline V gene sequence: CDR1 SEHNR, CDR2 FQNEAQ (reference sequence). The CDR3 length is 15 residues. CDR3 sequence: CASSSRGTGYNEQFF. DNA for the CDR3: TGTGCCAGCAGCTCAAGGGGGACAGGGTACAATGAGCAGTTCTTC.

The chain couples TRBV7-9 to TRBJ1-5, with D hard to call. The CDR3 contains 12 residues. V was cut by 5 bases and J by 7 bases, with 9 bases left in between. Germline CDR1 reads SEHNR; CDR2 reads FQNEAQ (reference sequence). As DNA, the CDR3 is TGTGCCAGCAGCCTCGATTGGCAGCCCCAGCATTTT. Translating it yields CASSLDWQPQHF.

V and J are TRBV3-1 (or the pseudogene TRBV3-2) and TRBJ2-5; the D is unclear. V lost 1 base and J 5 bases, leaving 5 bases between the germline ends. The V gene's germline CDR1 is LGHDT and CDR2 YNNKEL (reference sequence). The CDR3 contains 12 residues. For the CDR3, the DNA is TGTGCCAGCAGCCAAGGCTGGGAGACCCAGTACTTC. This gives the protein CASSQGWETQYF.

V usage is TRBV10-3 and J usage is TRBJ2-1; 9 nucleotides line up with TRBD2. Germline V gene data show CDR1 as ENHRY and CDR2 as SYGVKD. This CDR3 has 15 residues. V lost 3 bases to trimming and J lost 7 bases; unmatched junction nucleotides: 7. CDR3 protein: CAISDEAGGRNEQFF. In DNA form, the CDR3 reads TGTGCCATCAGTGACGAGGCGGGAGGGAGGAATGAGCAGTTCTTC.

The rearrangement joins TRBV12-3 or TRBV12-4 to TRBJ2-1; D is undetermined. The CDR3 contains 11 residues. The V end lost 5 bases, the J end lost 4 bases, and 3 bases lay between the germline ends. As DNA, the CDR3 is TGTGCCAGCAGTCAGTACAATGAGCAGTTCTTC. Its protein product is CASSQYNEQFF.

The V gene is TRBV19, the J gene TRBJ1-4; D unclear. This CDR3 contains 15 residues. Germline-derived CDR1 and CDR2 are LNHDA and SQIVND (reference sequence). V lost 3 bases to trimming and J lost 3 bases, with 11 bases between them. The CDR3 region has the DNA TGTGCCAGTAGTATCCCAGCGAGGGCTAATGAAAAACTGTTTTTT. Protein: CASSIPARANEKLFF. The full variable domain, with the rest looked up from reference TRBV19 and TRBJ1-4, is DGGITQSPKYLFRKEGQNVTLSCEQNLNHDAMYWYRQDPGQGLRLIYYSQIVNDFQKGDIAEGYSVSREKKESFPLTVTSAQKNPTAFYLCASSIPARANEKLFFGSGTQLSVL.

J is TRBJ2-1 and V is TRBV5-4; 7 bases align to TRBD2. V dropped 0 bases and J dropped 6; count of bases not matched to a gene: 6. This CDR3 comprises 15 residues. CDR1 and CDR2 from the germline V gene are SGHNT and YYREEE (reference sequence). CDR3 coding DNA: TGTGCCAGCAGCTTGGTTTGGGGCGGGAGCAATGAGCAGTTCTTC. Protein: CASSLVWGGSNEQFF.